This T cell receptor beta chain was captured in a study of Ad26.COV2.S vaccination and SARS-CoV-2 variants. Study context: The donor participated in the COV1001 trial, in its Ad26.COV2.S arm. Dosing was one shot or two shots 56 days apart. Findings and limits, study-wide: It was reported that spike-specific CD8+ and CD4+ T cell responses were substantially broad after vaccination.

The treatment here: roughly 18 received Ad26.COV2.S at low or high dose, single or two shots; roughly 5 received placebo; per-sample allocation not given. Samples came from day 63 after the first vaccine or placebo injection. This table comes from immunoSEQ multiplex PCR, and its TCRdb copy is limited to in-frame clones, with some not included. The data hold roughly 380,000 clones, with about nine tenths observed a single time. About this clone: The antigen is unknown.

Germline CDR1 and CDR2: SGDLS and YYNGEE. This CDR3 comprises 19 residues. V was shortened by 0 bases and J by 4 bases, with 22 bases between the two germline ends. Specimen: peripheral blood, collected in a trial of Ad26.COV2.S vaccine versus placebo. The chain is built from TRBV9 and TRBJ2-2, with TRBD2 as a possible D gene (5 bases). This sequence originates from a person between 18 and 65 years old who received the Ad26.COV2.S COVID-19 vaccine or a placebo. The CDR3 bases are TGTGCCAGCAGCGTAGAGGGAGTAAAGACGGGTCCGAGCACCGGGGAGCTGTTTTTT. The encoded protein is CASSVEGVKTGPSTGELFF.